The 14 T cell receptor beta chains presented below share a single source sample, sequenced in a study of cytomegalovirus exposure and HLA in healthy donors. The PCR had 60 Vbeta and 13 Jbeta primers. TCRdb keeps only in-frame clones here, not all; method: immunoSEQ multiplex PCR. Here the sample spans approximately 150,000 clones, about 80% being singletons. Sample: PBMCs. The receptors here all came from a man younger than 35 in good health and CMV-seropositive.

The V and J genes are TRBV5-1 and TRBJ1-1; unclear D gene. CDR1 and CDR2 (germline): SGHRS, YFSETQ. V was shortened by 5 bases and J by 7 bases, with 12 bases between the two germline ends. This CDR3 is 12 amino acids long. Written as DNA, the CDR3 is TGCGCCAGCAGACTGAACGATGATGAAGCTTTCTTT. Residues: CASRLNDDEAFF.

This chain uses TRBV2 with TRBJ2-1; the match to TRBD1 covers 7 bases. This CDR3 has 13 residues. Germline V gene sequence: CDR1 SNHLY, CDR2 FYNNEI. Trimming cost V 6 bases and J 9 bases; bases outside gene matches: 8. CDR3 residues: CASRETGSPEQFF. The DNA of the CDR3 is TGTGCCAGCAGGGAGACAGGGTCCCCTGAGCAGTTCTTC.

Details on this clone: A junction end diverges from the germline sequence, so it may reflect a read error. Here the CDR3 reads CASSLLGVGTSRVF. In DNA form, the CDR3 reads TGTGCCAGCAGCCTCTTAGGGGTTGGGACTAGTCGGGTCTTC. This chain links TRBV11-2 with TRBJ2-1; 8 nucleotides line up with TRBD2. Per the germline V gene, CDR1 is SGHAT and CDR2 is FQNNGV. The CDR3 sequence is 14 residues long.

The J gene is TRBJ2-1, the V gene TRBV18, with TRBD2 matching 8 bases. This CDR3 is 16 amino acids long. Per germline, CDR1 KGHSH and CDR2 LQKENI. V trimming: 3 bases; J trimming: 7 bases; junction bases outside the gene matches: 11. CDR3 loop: CASSPSGTRRGNEQFF. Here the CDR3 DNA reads TGTGCCAGCTCACCGTCCGGGACTAGGAGGGGTAATGAGCAGTTCTTC.

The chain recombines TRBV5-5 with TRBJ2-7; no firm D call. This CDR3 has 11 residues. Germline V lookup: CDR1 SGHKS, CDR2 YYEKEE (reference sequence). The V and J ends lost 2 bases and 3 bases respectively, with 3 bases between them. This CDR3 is CASSFVYEQYF. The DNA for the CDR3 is TGTGCCAGCAGCTTCGTCTACGAGCAGTACTTC. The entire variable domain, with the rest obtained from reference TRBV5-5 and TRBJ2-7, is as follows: DAGVTQSPTHLIKTRGQQVTLRCSPISGHKSVSWYQQVLGQGPQFIFQYYEKEERGRGNFPDRFSARQFPNYSSELNVNALLLGDSALYLCASSFVYEQYFGPGTRLTVT.

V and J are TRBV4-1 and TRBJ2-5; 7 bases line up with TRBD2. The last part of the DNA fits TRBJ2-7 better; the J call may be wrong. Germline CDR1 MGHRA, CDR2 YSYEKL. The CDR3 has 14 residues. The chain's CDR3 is CASSLRTSSHEQYF. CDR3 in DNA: TGCGCCAGCAGCCTAAGGACTAGTAGCCACGAGCAGTACTTC.

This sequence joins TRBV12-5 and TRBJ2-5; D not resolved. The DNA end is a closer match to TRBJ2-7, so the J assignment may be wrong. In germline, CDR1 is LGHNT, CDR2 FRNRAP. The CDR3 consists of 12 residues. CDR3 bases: TGTGCTAGTGGTCCAAGCTCCTACGAGCAGTACTTC. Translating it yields CASGPSSYEQYF.

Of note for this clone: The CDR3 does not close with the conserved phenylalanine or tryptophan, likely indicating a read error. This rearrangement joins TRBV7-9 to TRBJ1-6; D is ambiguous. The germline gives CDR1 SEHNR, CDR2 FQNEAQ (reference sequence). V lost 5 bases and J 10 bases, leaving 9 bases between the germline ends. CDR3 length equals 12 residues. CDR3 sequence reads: CASSPMDSPLHL. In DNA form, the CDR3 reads TGTGCCAGCAGCCCCATGGACTCACCCCTCCACCTT.

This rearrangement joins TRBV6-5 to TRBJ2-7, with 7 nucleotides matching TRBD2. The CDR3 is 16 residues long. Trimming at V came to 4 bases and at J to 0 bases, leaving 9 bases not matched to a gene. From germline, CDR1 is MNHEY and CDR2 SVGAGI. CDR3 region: CASSFGRGDSSYEQYF. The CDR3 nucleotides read TGTGCCAGCAGTTTCGGTCGGGGGGATAGCTCCTACGAGCAGTACTTC.

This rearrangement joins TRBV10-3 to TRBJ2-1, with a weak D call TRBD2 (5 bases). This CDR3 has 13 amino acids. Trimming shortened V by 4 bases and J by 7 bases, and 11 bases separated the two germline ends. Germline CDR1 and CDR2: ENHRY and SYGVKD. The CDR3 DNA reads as TGTGCCATCAGTGTACTAGATGGGAATGAGCAGTTCTTC. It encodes CAISVLDGNEQFF.

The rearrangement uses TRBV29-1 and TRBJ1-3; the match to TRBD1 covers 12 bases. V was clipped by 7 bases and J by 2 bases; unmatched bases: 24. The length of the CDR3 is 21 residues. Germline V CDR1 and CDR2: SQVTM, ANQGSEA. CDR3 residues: CSDPFFSGGTGGYLAGNTIYF. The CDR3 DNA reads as TGCAGCGATCCGTTCTTTTCGGGTGGGACAGGGGGCTATTTAGCTGGAAACACCATATATTTT.

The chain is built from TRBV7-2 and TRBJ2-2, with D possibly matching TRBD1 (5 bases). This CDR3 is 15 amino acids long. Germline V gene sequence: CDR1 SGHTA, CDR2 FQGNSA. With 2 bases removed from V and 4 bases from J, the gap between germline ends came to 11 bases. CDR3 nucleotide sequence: TGTGCCAGCAGCTTAAGGTTCCAGGGCACCGGGGAGCTGTTTTTT. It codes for CASSLRFQGTGELFF.

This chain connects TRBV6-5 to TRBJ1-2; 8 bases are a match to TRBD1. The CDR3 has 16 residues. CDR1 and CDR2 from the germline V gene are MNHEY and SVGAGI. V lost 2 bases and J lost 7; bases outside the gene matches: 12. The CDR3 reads CASSYPRGRGQIGYTF. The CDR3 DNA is TGTGCCAGCAGTTACCCGAGGGGCAGGGGGCAAATTGGCTACACCTTC.

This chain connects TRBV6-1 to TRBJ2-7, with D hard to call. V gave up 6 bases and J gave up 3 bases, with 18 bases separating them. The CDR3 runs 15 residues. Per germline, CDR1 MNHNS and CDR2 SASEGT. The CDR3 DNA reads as TGTGCCAGCAGCCACCTTATGGGCAGAAGCTACGAGCAGTACTTC. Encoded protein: CASSHLMGRSYEQYF.